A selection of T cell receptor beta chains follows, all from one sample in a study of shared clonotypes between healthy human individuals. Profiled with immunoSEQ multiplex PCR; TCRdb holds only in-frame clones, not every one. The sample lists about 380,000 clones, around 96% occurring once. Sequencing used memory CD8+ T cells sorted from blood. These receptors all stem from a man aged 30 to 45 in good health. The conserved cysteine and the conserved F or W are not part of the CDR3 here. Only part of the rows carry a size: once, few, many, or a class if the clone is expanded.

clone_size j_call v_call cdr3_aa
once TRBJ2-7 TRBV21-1 ASSELSGTASYEQY
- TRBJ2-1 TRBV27 ASSTPLAGSYNEQF
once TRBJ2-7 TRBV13 ASSFTGSGYEQY
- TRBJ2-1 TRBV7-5 ARSLAETSGSYNEQF
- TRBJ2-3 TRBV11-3 ASSLGSGTSGRASDTQY
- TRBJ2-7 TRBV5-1 ASSSSGGSYEQY
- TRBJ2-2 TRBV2 ASSEQGATGELF
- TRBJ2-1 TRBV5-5 ASSLVFAGIRNDEQF
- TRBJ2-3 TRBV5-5 ASSLRGLGTDTQY
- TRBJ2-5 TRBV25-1 ASAHGSQETQY
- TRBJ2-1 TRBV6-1 ASSDQGSYNEQF
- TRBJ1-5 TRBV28 ASSLYLVRDQPQH
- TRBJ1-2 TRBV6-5 ASSYGSWGYT
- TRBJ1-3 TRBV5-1 ASSRQGRDGNTIY
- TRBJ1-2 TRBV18 ASSPRQYGYT
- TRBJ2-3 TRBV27 ASSDRDTQY
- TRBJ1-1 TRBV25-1 ASSDNTEAF
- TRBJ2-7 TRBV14 ASSRAAGATYEQY
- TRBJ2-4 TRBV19 ASSMVGVGGNKNIQY
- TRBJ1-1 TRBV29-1 SVGGQMNTEAF
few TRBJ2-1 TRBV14 ASSPRRGNEQF
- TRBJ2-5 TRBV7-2 ATVRDRGETQY
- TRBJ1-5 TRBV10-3 AISEGGVGQPQH
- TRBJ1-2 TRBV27 ASSPTTGGVYGYT
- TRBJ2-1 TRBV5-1 ASSLAPGNNEQF
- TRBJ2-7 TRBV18 ASSVAGGSYEQY
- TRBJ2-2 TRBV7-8 ASSVRDSNTGELF